Presented here are 5 T cell receptor beta chains from one specimen sequenced in a study of identical twins. TCRdb redid the calling of the 5' RACE reads with MiXCR, one entry per CDR3 protein. In the table there are some 330,000 distinct CDR3 sequences, roughly 9% of which are singletons. The sample comprised naive T cells sorted from blood. These receptors all come from a woman aged 50 to 65 in good health.

This clonotype was counted between two and nine times. The rearrangement joins TRBV7-8 to TRBJ2-7, with 7 bases lining up with TRBD2. CDR1 SGHVS and CDR2 FQNEAQ come from the germline V gene. This CDR3 has 13 amino acids. Unmatched junction bases numbered 7, after V lost 4 bases and J lost 7 bases. In nucleotides, the CDR3 is TGTGCCAGCAGCTCGAGGACTAGTGGGGAGCAGTACGTC. Translating gives CASSSRTSGEQYV.

The genes are TRBV6-5 and TRBJ2-3; 7 bases are shared with TRBD2. The V and J ends lost 5 bases and 0 bases, in that order; junction bases with no gene match: 5. Germline assignment: CDR1 MNHEY and CDR2 SVGAGI. The CDR3 is made up of 15 amino acids. CDR3 amino acids: CASSNSGLSTDTQYF. In DNA, the CDR3 is TGTGCCAGCAGTAATAGCGGGCTTAGCACAGATACGCAGTATTTT.

As to this clonotype: A much larger clone lies one base from this, so it may be a read error. The chain employs TRBV3-1 and TRBJ1-2; D not resolved. Germline V lookup: CDR1 LGHDT, CDR2 YNNKEL (reference sequence). The CDR3 contains 15 residues. V shed 0 bases and J shed 3 bases, with 11 bases lying between them. The CDR3 DNA sequence: TGTGCCAGCAGCCAAGATCCAGGACGGGACTATGGCTACACCTTC. It encodes CASSQDPGRDYGYTF.

In this sample, this clonotype turned up a few times. The chain has TRBV6-1 and TRBJ1-6; TRBD1 matches at 7 bases. Germline-derived CDR1 and CDR2 are MNHNS and SASEGT. CDR3 length: 14 amino acids. With V trimmed by 4 bases and J by 6 bases, 3 bases remained unmatched. The CDR3 reads CASSVGQINSPLHF. The CDR3 coding sequence is TGTGCCAGCAGTGTGGGACAGATTAATTCACCCCTCCACTTT.

This clonotype was found many times. The chain recombines TRBV27 with TRBJ2-2; no firm D call. V was shortened by 3 bases and J by 2 bases, with 7 bases between the two germline ends. The CDR3 is made up of 14 amino acids. Germline V gene data show CDR1 as MNHEY and CDR2 as SMNVEV (reference sequence). CDR3 protein: CASSFQVNTGELFF. The CDR3, as DNA: TGTGCCAGCAGTTTTCAAGTTAACACCGGGGAGCTGTTTTTT.